Ten or more counts support the clone carrying this T cell receptor beta chain. The data belong to a study of metastatic and nonmetastatic thyroid tumors. V trimming: 3 bases; J trimming: 10 bases; junction bases outside the gene matches: 14. The length of the CDR3 is 16 residues. Per germline, CDR1 SEHNR and CDR2 FQNEAQ (reference sequence). No treatment had been given to any patient before thyroid surgery. With MiXCR, TCRdb reprocessed the PCR reads. The sample lists over 25,000 clones, approximately 7.4% occurring once. The rearrangement joins TRBV7-9 to TRBJ2-1; TRBD2 aligns across 8 bases. This clonotype was sampled from a female donor with papillary thyroid cancer or a benign thyroid nodule (not recorded which). Some clones in this sample may be carry-over from other donors' samples. Sequencing used blood. Here the CDR3 reads CASSFLGREGLGEQFF. The CDR3 coding sequence is TGTGCCAGCAGCTTTCTTGGTCGGGAGGGCCTAGGGGAGCAGTTCTTC.